This is a list of T cell receptor beta chains from one sample in a study of OX40 agonist ivuxolimab in advanced cancers. The assay was immunoSEQ multiplex PCR, and TCRdb's table has in-frame clones only and misses some. The data show about 69,000 clones, almost 90% seen once. This specimen consisted of CD4+ or CD8+ T cells sorted from blood, obtained in a trial of the OX40 agonist ivuxolimab. The source is an adult with an advanced solid tumor such as melanoma, head and neck, liver or kidney cancer. The CDR3 runs from the conserved cysteine through the conserved F or W. A D gene is named only where the DNA matches it firmly. Clone size is stated in some rows and not others, as once, few, many or a class when expanded.

abundance	v_gene	j_gene	d_gene	CDR3aa	CDR3nt
NA	TRBV19	TRBJ1-4	TRBD1	CASVGTGRNEKLFF	TGTGCCAGTGTCGGGACAGGGCGTAATGAAAAACTGTTTTTT
NA	TRBV11-2	TRBJ1-6	NA	CASSSDGDLNSPLHF	TGTGCCAGCAGCTCCGATGGTGACCTTAATTCACCCCTCCACTTT
few	TRBV5-6	TRBJ1-1	NA	CASSLVVGAEAFF	TGTGCCAGCAGCTTGGTCGTTGGGGCTGAAGCTTTCTTT
NA	TRBV6-1	TRBJ1-4	TRBD1	CASKAGTGNEKLFF	TGTGCCAGCAAAGCCGGGACAGGGAACGAAAAACTGTTTTTT
NA	TRBV6-5	TRBJ2-1	NA	CASSPGTNYNEQFF	TGTGCCAGCAGCCCCGGGACCAACTACAATGAGCAGTTCTTC
NA	TRBV7-2	TRBJ1-5	NA	CASSSTIRDPGQPQHF	TGTGCCAGCAGCTCCACGATCAGGGACCCCGGTCAGCCCCAGCATTTT
NA	TRBV6-4	TRBJ2-7	NA	CASSRRLSYEQYF	TGTGCCAGCAGTCGACGCCTCTCCTACGAGCAGTACTTC
NA	TRBV28	TRBJ2-1	TRBD1	CASSGTGDLKNEQFF	TGTGCCAGCAGCGGGACAGGGGATTTAAAAAATGAGCAGTTCTTC
NA	TRBV6-1	TRBJ1-5	TRBD1	CASSKQGLPDQPQHF	TGTGCCAGCAGTAAACAGGGGTTACCGGATCAGCCCCAGCATTTT
NA	TRBV25-1	TRBJ2-2	NA	CASSDMWAANTGELFF	TGTGCCAGCAGTGATATGTGGGCCGCGAACACCGGGGAGCTGTTTTTT
NA	TRBV19	TRBJ2-4	TRBD2	CASRLRGALNIQYF	TGTGCCAGTAGGTTGCGGGGGGCCCTAAACATTCAGTACTTC
NA	TRBV4-3	TRBJ1-6	NA	CASSQGLNSPLHF	TGCGCCAGCAGCCAAGGGCTTAATTCACCCCTCCACTTT
NA	TRBV15	TRBJ1-1	NA	CATSRDLGLATEAFF	TGTGCCACCAGCAGAGACCTTGGGCTAGCCACTGAAGCTTTCTTT
NA	TRBV19	TRBJ1-5	NA	CASSIGGAAGQPQHF	TGTGCCAGTAGTATCGGCGGGGCAGCAGGGCAGCCCCAGCATTTT
NA	TRBV19	TRBJ2-1	NA	CASSINVQIGNEQFF	TGTGCCAGTAGTATCAATGTCCAAATTGGCAATGAGCAGTTCTTC
NA	TRBV18	TRBJ1-3	NA	CASSPPRPGNTIYF	TGTGCCAGCTCACCACCCCGTCCGGGAAACACCATATATTTT
NA	TRBV6-6	TRBJ1-5	NA	CASRKQGNSNQPQHF	TGTGCCAGCCGGAAACAGGGTAATAGCAATCAGCCCCAGCATTTT
NA	TRBV27	TRBJ1-2	NA	CASSQRGSGYTF	TGTGCCAGCAGCCAGAGGGGGAGTGGCTACACCTTC
NA	TRBV30	TRBJ2-1	NA	CAWSLDYYNEQFF	TGTGCCTGGAGTTTGGACTATTACAATGAGCAGTTCTTC
NA	TRBV5-1	TRBJ1-4	TRBD1	CASSLKVTGALNEKLFF	TGCGCCAGCAGCTTGAAGGTGACAGGGGCCCTTAATGAAAAACTGTTTTTT
NA	TRBV15	TRBJ2-2	TRBD1	CATSSGQGAGELFF	TGTGCCACCAGCAGTGGACAGGGGGCCGGGGAGCTGTTTTTT
NA	TRBV19	TRBJ2-4	TRBD1	CASTPGTGGLGFHIQYF	TGTGCCAGTACCCCCGGGACAGGGGGCCTAGGTTTTCACATTCAGTACTTC
few	TRBV18	TRBJ1-4	TRBD1	CASSLKQTGENEKLFF	TGTGCCAGCTCACTAAAGCAGACAGGGGAAAATGAAAAACTGTTTTTT
once	TRBV18	TRBJ2-7	NA	CASSPERTAYEQYF	TGTGCCAGCTCACCAGAGCGAACAGCCTACGAGCAGTACTTC
NA	TRBV19	TRBJ2-3	NA	CASRPRESTDTQYF	TGTGCCAGTAGGCCACGGGAAAGCACAGATACGCAGTATTTT
NA	TRBV7-6	TRBJ2-1	NA	CASSLDASVNNEQFF	TGTGCCAGCAGCTTAGACGCTAGCGTAAACAATGAGCAGTTCTTC
NA	TRBV5-4	TRBJ2-5	TRBD2	CASSLGLAGEETQYF	TGTGCCAGCAGCTTGGGACTAGCGGGAGAAGAGACCCAGTACTTC
NA	TRBV7-9	TRBJ2-5	NA	CASSPRPGLVQETQYF	TGTGCCAGCAGCCCGCGCCCCGGACTCGTACAAGAGACCCAGTACTTC
few	TRBV6-6	TRBJ2-7	NA	CASTHRYEQYF	TGTGCCAGCACTCATCGTTACGAGCAGTACTTC
NA	TRBV11-2	TRBJ2-1	TRBD2	CASSLQGLVGLSEQFF	TGTGCCAGCAGCTTACAGGGACTAGTTGGGCTAAGTGAGCAGTTCTTC
NA	TRBV7-2	TRBJ2-4	TRBD2	CASSYETSGSPKNIQYF	TGTGCCAGCAGCTACGAGACTAGCGGGAGCCCCAAAAACATTCAGTACTTC
NA	TRBV9	TRBJ2-2	TRBD1	CASSVRGQGISGELFF	TGTGCCAGCAGCGTTCGAGGACAGGGAATCAGCGGGGAGCTGTTTTTT
NA	TRBV6-6	TRBJ1-5	NA	CASSYRAESNQPQHF	TGTGCCAGCAGTTACAGGGCAGAGAGCAATCAGCCCCAGCATTTT
once	TRBV5-4	TRBJ2-3	TRBD2	CASSLGGLADTQYF	TGTGCCAGCAGCTTGGGGGGACTAGCAGATACGCAGTATTTT
NA	TRBV5-1	TRBJ2-3	TRBD2	CASSRKASGDDTQYF	TGCGCCAGCAGCCGGAAGGCTAGCGGGGACGATACGCAGTATTTT
NA	TRBV28	TRBJ1-3	NA	CASSSSQITLSGNTIYF	TGTGCCAGCAGTTCCTCCCAGATAACACTCTCTGGAAACACCATATATTTT
once	TRBV20-1	TRBJ2-3	TRBD2	CSASQLAAQYF	TGCAGTGCTAGTCAGCTAGCGGCGCAGTATTTT
once	TRBV10-1	TRBJ1-2	TRBD1	CASRPDRDGPNYGYTF	TGCGCCAGCAGGCCCGACAGGGATGGCCCTAACTATGGCTACACCTTC
NA	TRBV2	TRBJ2-2	TRBD2	CASRTGTSGKFGELFF	TGTGCCAGCAGGACCGGGACTAGCGGGAAGTTTGGGGAGCTGTTTTTT
NA	TRBV7-3	TRBJ2-7	TRBD2	CASSLLGEGSYEQYF	TGTGCCAGCAGCTTATTGGGGGAGGGCTCCTACGAGCAGTACTTC
NA	TRBV15	TRBJ1-5	NA	CATSRVQDSNQPQHF	TGTGCCACCAGCAGAGTTCAGGATAGCAATCAGCCCCAGCATTTT
NA	TRBV7-2	TRBJ2-5	TRBD2	CASSLGGRVETQYF	TGTGCCAGCAGCTTAGGCGGGAGGGTAGAGACCCAGTACTTC
NA	TRBV6-5	TRBJ1-2	TRBD1	CASRPGQSNYGYTF	TGTGCCAGCAGACCGGGACAGTCTAACTATGGCTACACCTTC
NA	TRBV18	TRBJ2-5	NA	CASSPDQETQYF	TGTGCCAGCTCACCGGACCAAGAGACCCAGTACTTC
NA	TRBV11-3	TRBJ2-1	TRBD2	CASSLGSGTYNEQFF	TGTGCCAGCAGCTTAGGTAGCGGGACCTACAATGAGCAGTTCTTC
NA	TRBV6-5	TRBJ2-7	TRBD1	CASSYDRGTPTQYF	TGTGCCAGCAGTTACGACAGGGGCACCCCTACTCAGTACTTC
few	TRBV29-1	TRBJ1-1	NA	CSVEDMGTEAFF	TGCAGCGTTGAAGACATGGGCACTGAAGCTTTCTTT
few	TRBV6-5	TRBJ1-1	NA	CASSYEANTEAFF	TGTGCCAGCAGTTACGAGGCGAACACTGAAGCTTTCTTT
NA	TRBV15	TRBJ2-3	NA	CATSREGGASTDTQYF	TGTGCCACCAGCAGAGAAGGCGGCGCTAGCACAGATACGCAGTATTTT
NA	TRBV7-2	TRBJ2-7	NA	CASSSSAVKDKEYF	TGTGCCAGCAGCTCCTCAGCGGTAAAGGACAAGGAGTACTTC
NA	TRBV28	TRBJ1-4	NA	CASSSRTADNEKLFF	TGTGCCAGCAGTTCCCGGACAGCAGATAATGAAAAACTGTTTTTT
few	TRBV11-2	TRBJ2-6	NA	CASSLQASVYGANVLTF	TGTGCCAGCAGCTTGCAAGCTTCCGTCTATGGGGCCAACGTCCTGACTTTC
NA	TRBV19	TRBJ2-6	NA	CASTLTRAGANVLTF	TGTGCCAGTACCCTTACGAGGGCTGGGGCCAACGTCCTGACTTTC